The clone carrying this T cell receptor beta chain was seen ten or more times. This sample stems from a study of neurological immune-mediated disorders. Trimming stripped 2 bases from V and 5 bases from J, with 16 bases between. The germline CDR1 and CDR2 sequences are SNHLY and FYNNEI. This CDR3 region has 15 residues. TCRdb reprocessed the 5' RACE reads with MiXCR, giving one entry per CDR3 protein. The sample includes approximately 50,000 distinct CDR3 sequences, around 3.5% of them seen just once. This receptor was identified in a man in his forties with multiple sclerosis. Sequenced material: PBMCs. The chain is built from TRBV2 and TRBJ2-7; weak D call: TRBD2 (7 bases). In nucleotides, the CDR3 is TGTGCCAGCAGTGAATTAGGAGGGGGGGCCAACGAGCAGTACTTC. This codes for CASSELGGGANEQYF.